A single sample is the source of the 20 T cell receptor beta chains below, sequenced in a study of T cell responses to AZD1222 COVID-19 vaccine. Clones were read by immunoSEQ multiplex PCR, and TCRdb kept only the in-frame ones, dropping some. This sample yields some 150,000 clones, of which around 94% are seen a single time; 0.95% to 1.5% belongs to the top ten. Material: peripheral blood, obtained on day 0 of AZD1222 vaccination. The origin of the receptors is an adult in good health.

The chain uses TRBV6-1 and TRBJ1-4; D may be TRBD1 (5 bases). The V gene lost 5 bases and the J gene lost 7 bases, with 5 bases spanning the gap. In germline, CDR1 is MNHNS, CDR2 SASEGT. The CDR3 totals 11 residues. CDR3: CASSRGEKLFF. The DNA of the CDR3 is TGTGCCAGCAGTAGGGGTGAAAAACTGTTTTTT.

The chain links TRBV5-1 to TRBJ1-2; D is possibly TRBD1 (5 bases). The CDR3 runs to 18 residues. From germline, CDR1 is SGHRS and CDR2 YFSETQ. With 4 bases removed from V and 4 bases from J, the gap between germline ends came to 26 bases. The DNA of the CDR3 is TGCGCCAGCAGCCCGACAAGGAGCGACAGCAGGCGAACCTATGGCTACACCTTC. It yields the protein CASSPTRSDSRRTYGYTF.

J is TRBJ2-3 and V is TRBV7-3, with 14 bases matching TRBD2. Germline assignment: CDR1 SGHTA and CDR2 FQGTGA. Trimming removed 0 bases from V and 6 bases from J; junction bases left unmatched: 11. The CDR3 consists of 19 residues. This CDR3 reads CASSLTSMGTSGSGDTQYF. In DNA, the CDR3 is TGTGCCAGCAGCTTAACCTCAATGGGGACTAGCGGGAGTGGGGATACGCAGTATTTT.

Details on this clone: The junction departs from germline at one end; a sequencing error may be responsible. The V call is TRBV2, the J call TRBJ2-3, with TRBD1 matching 7 bases. The CDR3 extends over 14 amino acids. Per germline, CDR1 SNHLY and CDR2 FYNNEI. The CDR3: CASGDRVVPDTQYF. The CDR3 DNA is TGTGCCAGCGGTGACAGGGTTGTACCAGATACGCAGTATTTT.

This chain connects TRBV2 to TRBJ2-5; D gene unclear. Trimming pared 4 bases from V and 3 bases from J, leaving 9 bases between. Germline V lookup: CDR1 SNHLY, CDR2 FYNNEI. The CDR3 has 13 amino acids. The CDR3 reads CASSVGREETQYF. CDR3 DNA: TGTGCCAGCAGTGTTGGCCGCGAAGAGACCCAGTACTTC.

This chain links TRBV20-1 with TRBJ1-2; D not resolved. Germline CDR1 and CDR2: DFQATT and SNEGSKA (reference sequence). The ends were cut back, 5 bases at V and 4 bases at J, with 8 bases in the middle. The CDR3 contains 11 residues. CDR3: CSASRAYGYTF. CDR3 bases: TGCAGTGCTTCCCGGGCCTATGGCTACACCTTC.

This clone was detected only once. V gene TRBV15 combines with J gene TRBJ1-1; D uncertain. The CDR3 sequence is 14 residues long. The germline V and J ends were trimmed by 0 bases and 4 bases, with 9 bases remaining between them. Germline CDR1 and CDR2: LNHNV and YYDKDF (reference sequence). The CDR3 region has the DNA TGTGCCACCAGCAGAGATCGGGCTCTCACTGAAGCTTTCTTT. This sequence encodes CATSRDRALTEAFF. Based on the CDR3 plus reference TRBV15 and TRBJ1-1, the full variable domain is DAMVIQNPRYQVTQFGKPVTLSCSQTLNHNVMYWYQQKSSQAPKLLFHYYDKDFNNEADTPDNFQSRRPNTSFCFLDIRSPGLGDTAMYLCATSRDRALTEAFFGQGTRLTVV.

This chain uses TRBV6-5 with TRBJ2-1; D gene ambiguous. With 4 bases removed from V and 6 bases from J, the gap between germline ends came to 13 bases. The germline V gene encodes CDR1 MNHEY and CDR2 SVGAGI. The CDR3 has 14 residues. The CDR3 DNA reads TGTGCCAGCAGTTCGACTGGTCTTCGCAATGAGCAGTTCTTC. Protein sequence: CASSSTGLRNEQFF.

CDR3 bases: TGTGCCAGCAGCTTGGGGACTAGCACAAACGAGCAGTACGTC. Amino acids: CASSLGTSTNEQYV. The gene calls are TRBV7-8 and TRBJ2-7, with 9 nucleotides matching TRBD2. This CDR3 is 14 amino acids long. Looked up from germline, CDR1 is SGHVS and CDR2 is FQNEAQ. J was trimmed by 5 bases and V by 3 bases; bases with no gene match: 5.

The V call is TRBV28, the J call TRBJ1-1; D is unresolved. Germline-derived CDR1 and CDR2 are MDHEN and SYDVKM. The CDR3 has 12 residues. V lost 6 bases to trimming and J lost 6 bases, with 11 bases between them. The CDR3: CASRFGFSEAFF. Here the CDR3 DNA reads TGTGCCAGCAGGTTTGGGTTCTCTGAAGCTTTCTTT.

The chain carries TRBV9 and TRBJ2-3, with 7 nucleotides matching TRBD2. Trimming removed 3 bases from V and 8 bases from J; junction bases left unmatched: 6. The CDR3 has 13 residues. Germline V gene sequence: CDR1 SGDLS, CDR2 YYNGEE. The CDR3 nucleotides read TGTGCCAGCAGCGGGCGTGTAGCGGGTACGCAGTATTTT. This translates into CASSGRVAGTQYF.

The J gene is TRBJ1-3, the V gene TRBV18; no clear D. This CDR3 spans 15 amino acids. V shed 3 bases and J shed 0 bases, with 9 bases lying between them. CDR1 is KGHSH, CDR2 LQKENI, per germline. CDR3 residues: CASSPSTDSGNTIYF. For the CDR3, the DNA is TGTGCCAGCTCACCGTCTACAGACTCTGGAAACACCATATATTTT.

This chain connects TRBV19 to TRBJ1-2, with 10 bases identical to TRBD1. The CDR3 is 15 residues long. The trim removed 5 bases at V and 0 bases at J, leaving 3 bases unmatched. The germline CDR1 and CDR2 sequences are LNHDA and SQIVND (reference sequence). CDR3 nucleotide sequence: TGTGCCAGTAGTCTCGGACAGGGGGCTAACTATGGCTACACCTTC. It specifies CASSLGQGANYGYTF.

The J gene is TRBJ2-7, the V gene TRBV21-1. TRBV21-1 is annotated as a pseudogene. This CDR3 comprises 16 residues. CDR3 region: CASSKTGFRGSSEQYV. CDR3 in DNA: TGTGCCAGCAGCAAAACAGGTTTCCGTGGGAGTTCGGAGCAGTACGTC.

The table lists this clone with a count of one. The rearrangement uses TRBV6-5 and TRBJ1-1; D gene uncertain. Germline CDR1 reads MNHEY; CDR2 reads SVGAGI. This CDR3 has 12 residues. Trimming cost V 6 bases and J 6 bases, with 11 bases left between them. As DNA, the CDR3 is TGTGCCAGCAGGTCTACAGTATCTGAAGCTTTCTTT. Protein: CASRSTVSEAFF.

J is TRBJ2-3 and V is TRBV28; 10 bases map to TRBD2. The germline CDR1 and CDR2 sequences are MDHEN and SYDVKM. The CDR3 is 18 residues long. J lost 1 base, V lost 0 bases, and 7 bases had no gene match. CDR3 DNA sequence: TGTGCCAGCAGTTTATGGGGGGACCTAGCGGGGGGCACAGATACGCAGTATTTT. It specifies CASSLWGDLAGGTDTQYF.

The rearrangement uses TRBV5-4 and TRBJ2-5, with D maybe TRBD2 (6 bases). V lost 4 bases, J lost 5 bases, and 12 bases lay in between. The germline V gene encodes CDR1 SGHNT and CDR2 YYREEE (reference sequence). There are 13 residues in the CDR3. DNA for the CDR3: TGTGCCAGCAGCAAAACAGGAGGGGAGACCCAGTACTTC. Its translation is CASSKTGGETQYF.

This chain links TRBV2 with TRBJ1-1; 12 bases fit TRBD1. V gave up 2 bases and J gave up 3 bases; unmatched junction bases: 7. From germline, CDR1 is SNHLY and CDR2 FYNNEI. The CDR3 contains 17 residues. The DNA for the CDR3 is TGTGCCAGCAGTGAATTCGGGACAGGGGGCACTTACACTGAAGCTTTCTTT. Protein: CASSEFGTGGTYTEAFF.

The chain employs TRBV4-1 and TRBJ2-1; D possibly matches TRBD1 or TRBD2 (5 bases each). CDR1 is MGHRA and CDR2 is YSYEKL in the germline V gene. Trimming took 3 bases from V and 10 from J, leaving 13 bases between them. The CDR3 covers 13 residues. The CDR3 reads CASSHNGAREQFF. The CDR3 nucleotides are TGCGCCAGCAGCCACAACGGGGCACGGGAGCAGTTCTTC.

J is TRBJ2-7 and V is TRBV7-2; no firm D call. CDR3 length: 14 residues. Trimming stripped 1 base from V and 4 bases from J, with 11 bases between. Germline loops: CDR1 SGHTA, CDR2 FQGNSA. This CDR3 is CASSLDGFLYEQYV. The CDR3, as DNA: TGTGCCAGCAGCTTAGACGGATTCCTTTACGAGCAGTACGTC.